The rows below give T cell receptor beta chains drawn from one sample of a study of blood T cell repertoires in COVID-19. The assay was immunoSEQ multiplex PCR, and TCRdb's table has in-frame clones only and misses some. This sample yields roughly 38,000 clones, of which around 80% are seen a single time; approximately 37% belongs to the top ten. Sequences were obtained from peripheral blood. These receptors originate from a man in his forties with active or convalescent COVID-19. CDR3s include the opening cysteine and the closing phenylalanine or tryptophan. The order of the fields is J gene, D gene, V gene, clone size, CDR3 protein, CDR3 DNA. A D gene is named only where the DNA matches it firmly. Only some rows state a clone size, as once, few, many or a class for expanded clones.

TRBJ2-7,TRBD1,TRBV2,.,CASSSGTGSSEQYF,TGTGCCAGCAGTAGTGGGACAGGGTCGAGCGAGCAGTACTTC
TRBJ1-5,TRBD1,TRBV27,.,CASSPPRQGAKIVQPQHF,TGTGCCAGCAGTCCGCCACGACAGGGGGCGAAGATTGTTCAGCCCCAGCATTTT
TRBJ1-1,.,TRBV10-3,.,CAISVGGTEAFF,TGTGCCATCAGTGTGGGGGGCACTGAAGCTTTCTTT
TRBJ2-1,TRBD2,TRBV19,.,CASSIGGLAGATAEQFF,TGTGCCAGTAGTATAGGGGGACTAGCGGGGGCTACAGCTGAGCAGTTCTTC
TRBJ1-2,.,TRBV12-3/TRBV12-4,.,CASSLQWNYGYTF,TGTGCCAGCAGTTTACAGTGGAACTATGGCTACACCTTC
TRBJ1-1,TRBD1,TRBV5-4,.,CASSSGTAPEAFF,TGTGCCAGCAGCTCCGGGACAGCCCCTGAAGCTTTCTTT
TRBJ2-1,.,TRBV27,.,CASITPDWDNEQFF,TGTGCCAGCATAACGCCCGACTGGGACAATGAGCAGTTCTTC
TRBJ1-1,.,TRBV6-5,.,CASSPGGDTEAFF,TGTGCCAGCAGTCCCGGGGGTGACACTGAAGCTTTCTTT
TRBJ2-5,.,TRBV6-2/TRBV6-3,once,CASSPRDRQETQYF,TGTGCCAGCAGTCCGCGGGACAGACAAGAGACCCAGTACTTC
TRBJ2-7,TRBD2,TRBV19,.,CASSSRTSTRYEQYF,TGTGCCAGTAGTTCGCGGACTAGCACCAGATACGAGCAGTACTTC
TRBJ1-1,TRBD1,TRBV12-5,.,CASGLGQGFEAFF,TGTGCTAGTGGTTTGGGACAGGGTTTTGAAGCTTTCTTT
TRBJ2-4,.,TRBV2,.,CASSEAPGQVKNIQYF,TGTGCCAGCAGTGAAGCGCCTGGCCAAGTGAAAAACATTCAGTACTTC
TRBJ2-3,TRBD2,TRBV5-1,.,CASSLGGTSITDTQYF,TGCGCCAGCAGCTTGGGGGGGACTAGTATCACAGATACGCAGTATTTT
TRBJ2-7,.,TRBV7-9,.,CASSPSPVREQYF,TGTGCCAGCAGCCCCTCACCGGTGAGGGAGCAGTACTTC
TRBJ1-5,TRBD1,TRBV5-6,.,CASSSYRTGVSNQPQHF,TGTGCCAGCAGCTCTTATCGGACAGGGGTTAGCAATCAGCCCCAGCATTTT
TRBJ1-3,.,TRBV11-2,.,CASSLMRATGNTIYF,TGTGCCAGCAGCTTAATGAGGGCAACTGGAAACACCATATATTTT
TRBJ1-1,.,TRBV10-3,.,CAISDFQGTEAFF,TGTGCCATCAGTGACTTCCAGGGTACTGAAGCTTTCTTT
TRBJ2-5,TRBD1,TRBV28,once,CASSPNNRGKETQYF,TGTGCCAGCAGTCCTAATAACAGGGGGAAGGAGACCCAGTACTTC
TRBJ1-6,.,TRBV6-4,.,CASSPDSYRGSPLHF,TGTGCCAGCAGCCCGGACAGCTATAGGGGTTCACCCCTCCACTTT
TRBJ1-2,.,TRBV6-6,once,CASSMQGPFPNYGYTF,TGTGCCAGCAGTATGCAGGGGCCATTCCCTAACTATGGCTACACCTTC
TRBJ1-3,.,TRBV19,.,CASSISSGNTIYF,TGTGCCAGTAGTATCAGCTCTGGAAACACCATATATTTT
TRBJ1-2,.,TRBV5-4,.,CASSQDLNYGYTF,TGTGCCAGCAGCCAGGATCTCAACTATGGCTACACCTTC
TRBJ1-6,.,TRBV24-1,.,CATSDSPRRGRRNSPLHF,TGTGCCACCAGTGATTCCCCCCGCAGGGGACGGCGTAATTCACCCCTCCACTTT
TRBJ1-2,.,TRBV7-2,.,CASTQQGGDGYTF,TGTGCCAGCACCCAACAGGGCGGCGATGGCTACACCTTC
TRBJ1-2,.,TRBV7-2,.,CASSLSRTVNYGYTF,TGTGCCAGCAGCTTAAGCAGGACAGTCAACTATGGCTACACCTTC
TRBJ1-5,.,TRBV10-3,.,CAISDRGADQPQHF,TGTGCCATCAGTGACCGGGGGGCTGATCAGCCCCAGCATTTT
TRBJ1-5,TRBD1,TRBV3-1/TRBV3-2,.,CASSPRTGGYSNQPQHF,TGTGCCAGCAGCCCACGGACAGGGGGTTATAGCAATCAGCCCCAGCATTTT
TRBJ1-3,TRBD1,TRBV24-1,.,CATSDPGQGSGNTIYF,TGTGCCACCAGTGACCCCGGACAGGGCTCTGGAAACACCATATATTTT
TRBJ2-5,TRBD1,TRBV28,.,CASSRGEGTEETQYF,TGTGCCAGCAGCCGGGGTGAAGGGACAGAAGAGACCCAGTACTTC
TRBJ1-5,.,TRBV6-6,.,CASSLDGLQSQHF,TGTGCCAGCAGTCTGGACGGACTGCAGTCCCAGCATTTT
TRBJ1-2,TRBD1,TRBV30,.,CAWSRDRPFNYGYTF,TGTGCCTGGAGTCGGGACAGGCCCTTTAACTATGGCTACACCTTC
TRBJ1-5,.,TRBV7-6,.,CASSVGAGYQPQHF,TGTGCCAGCAGCGTAGGGGCAGGGTATCAGCCCCAGCATTTT
TRBJ2-7,.,TRBV2,once,CASSPPWEDEQYF,TGTGCCAGCAGTCCCCCCTGGGAGGACGAGCAGTACTTC
TRBJ1-3,.,TRBV27,once,CASSLRDPSDTIYF,TGTGCCAGCAGTCTCCGGGACCCTAGCGACACCATATATTTT
TRBJ2-7,.,TRBV5-1,.,CASSFIQGSYEQYF,TGCGCCAGCAGCTTTATCCAGGGATCATACGAGCAGTACTTC
TRBJ2-3,TRBD1,TRBV6-5,.,CASSYSGRPGDRGPYF,TGTGCCAGCAGTTACTCAGGCCGACCGGGCGACAGGGGTCCGTATTTT
TRBJ1-1,TRBD1,TRBV7-6,.,CASSYGTGTGTEAFF,TGTGCCAGCAGCTATGGGACCGGGACAGGGACTGAAGCTTTCTTT
TRBJ2-7,.,TRBV4-2,.,CASSQGPSYEQYF,TGTGCCAGCAGCCAAGGGCCTTCCTACGAGCAGTACTTC
TRBJ2-7,TRBD1,TRBV7-2,.,CASSLDRVGEQYF,TGTGCCAGCAGCCTGGACAGGGTGGGAGAGCAGTACTTC
TRBJ2-3,.,TRBV13,.,CASSYSEGYTQYF,TGTGCCAGCAGCTACTCGGAGGGGTATACGCAGTATTTT
TRBJ2-1,.,TRBV25-1,.,CASSERGMEVDEQFF,TGTGCCAGCAGTGAGAGGGGGATGGAGGTCGATGAGCAGTTCTTC